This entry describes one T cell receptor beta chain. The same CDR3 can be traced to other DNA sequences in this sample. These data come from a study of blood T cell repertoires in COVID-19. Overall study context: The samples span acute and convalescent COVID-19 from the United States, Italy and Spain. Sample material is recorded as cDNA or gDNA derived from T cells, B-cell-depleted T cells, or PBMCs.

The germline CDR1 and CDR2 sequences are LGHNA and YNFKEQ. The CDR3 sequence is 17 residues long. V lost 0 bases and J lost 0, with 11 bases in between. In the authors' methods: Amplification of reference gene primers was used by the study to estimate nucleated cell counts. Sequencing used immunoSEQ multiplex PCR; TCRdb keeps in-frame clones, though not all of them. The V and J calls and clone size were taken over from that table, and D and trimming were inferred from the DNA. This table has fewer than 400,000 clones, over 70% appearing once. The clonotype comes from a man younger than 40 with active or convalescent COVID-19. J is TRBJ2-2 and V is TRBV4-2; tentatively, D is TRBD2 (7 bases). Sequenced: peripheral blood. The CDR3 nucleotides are TGTGCCAGCAGCCAAGATTCGGGGGGCCCGAACACCGGGGAGCTGTTTTTT. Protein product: CASSQDSGGPNTGELFF.